This is a list of T cell receptor beta chains from one sample in a study of CD8 T cells in Susac syndrome. Each CDR3 protein gets one entry after TCRdb re-called the immunoSEQ multiplex PCR reads with MiXCR. The data show tens of thousands of distinct CDR3 sequences, about 95% seen once. The material sequenced was CD8+ T cells from PBMCs. Receptors were obtained from a human donor with multiple sclerosis. Each CDR3 is given with its conserved first and last residue. The order of the fields is V gene, CDR3 length, CDR3 protein.

TRBV27	12	CASSHWGTEQYF
TRBV12-3/TRBV12-4	14	CASSKGQGGQPQHF
TRBV4-2	18	CASSQDRAGRDVGYGYTF
TRBV27	16	CASRPHGRAIADTQYF
TRBV29-1	13	CSVDVAGSYEQYF
TRBV13	15	CASSFEGANNYGYTF
TRBV2	15	CASSPTGAGTDTQYF
TRBV20-1	14	CSARDLVDYNEQFF
TRBV6-6	14	CASSPGEAKNIQYF
TRBV7-8	15	CASSPTSRANYGYTF
TRBV29-1	11	CSVAQNTEAFF
TRBV5-5	16	CASTDPRDSHTGELFF
TRBV29-1	13	CSVAGDWTDTQYF
TRBV7-9	15	CASSLRQGGTDTQYF
TRBV6-5	13	CASSYEGQETQYF
TRBV5-6	13	CASSLEQGPEAFF
TRBV9	17	CASSSLAGGFSYNEQFF
TRBV6-2/TRBV6-3	11	CASRDSYEQYF
TRBV3-1	12	CASSQPSAEAFF
TRBV4-1	15	CASSPMTGANYGYTF
TRBV6-2/TRBV6-3	13	CASSTTGSYEQYF
TRBV27	14	CASSLMGGGVELFF
TRBV19	17	CASSGTSVRSGANVLTF
TRBV6-2/TRBV6-3	18	CASSSHGLAGEYQETQYF
TRBV5-6	16	CASSSDRGRSGNTIYF
TRBV14	14	CASSPRERGDTQYF
TRBV18	13	CASRTSDTDTQYF
TRBV5-1	15	CASSFGQGVDGELFF
TRBV5-5	14	CASSLVRGEETQYF
TRBV3-1	17	CASSQEWEGGASYEQYF
TRBV12-5	18	CASGLVLWGRGNTGELFF
TRBV19	14	CASSIVDGNTEAFF
TRBV29-1	10	CSVAGPEAFF
TRBV27	16	CASSFLDGHSTDTQYF
TRBV19	15	CASSSSGIGAGELFF
TRBV25-1	12	CASTAQTDTQYF
TRBV21-1	14	CASSRGRRQDTQYF
TRBV6-2/TRBV6-3	16	CASSYSTTAEYYGYTF
TRBV27	13	CASSLLGSAEAFF
TRBV6-1	16	CASSDGQGRVTGELFF
TRBV12-3/TRBV12-4	15	CASRGGLATNEKLFF
TRBV9	14	CASSVGGGNEKLFF
TRBV15	14	CATMGDSSYNEQFF